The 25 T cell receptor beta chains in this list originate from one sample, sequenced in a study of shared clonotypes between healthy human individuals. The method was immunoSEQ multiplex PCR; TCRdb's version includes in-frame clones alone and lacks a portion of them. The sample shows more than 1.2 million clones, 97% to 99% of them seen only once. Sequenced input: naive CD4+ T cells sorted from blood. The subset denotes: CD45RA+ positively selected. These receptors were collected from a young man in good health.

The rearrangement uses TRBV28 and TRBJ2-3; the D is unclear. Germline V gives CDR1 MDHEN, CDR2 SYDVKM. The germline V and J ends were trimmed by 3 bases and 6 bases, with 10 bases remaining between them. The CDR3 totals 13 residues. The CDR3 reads CASSLDLQDTQYF. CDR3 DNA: TGTGCCAGCAGTTTGGACCTCCAGGATACGCAGTATTTT.

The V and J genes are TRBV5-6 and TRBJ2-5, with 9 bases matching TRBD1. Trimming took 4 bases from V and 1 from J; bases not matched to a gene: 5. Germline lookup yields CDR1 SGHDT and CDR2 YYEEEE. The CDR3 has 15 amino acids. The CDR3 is CASSTATGGQETQYF. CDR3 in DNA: TGTGCCAGCAGCACCGCGACAGGGGGCCAAGAGACCCAGTACTTC.

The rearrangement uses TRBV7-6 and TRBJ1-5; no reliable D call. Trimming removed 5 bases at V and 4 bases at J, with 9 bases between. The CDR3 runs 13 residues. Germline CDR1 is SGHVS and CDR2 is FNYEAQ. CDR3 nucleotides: TGTGCCAGCAGCCCCCACAGTAATCAGCCCCAGCATTTT. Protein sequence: CASSPHSNQPQHF.

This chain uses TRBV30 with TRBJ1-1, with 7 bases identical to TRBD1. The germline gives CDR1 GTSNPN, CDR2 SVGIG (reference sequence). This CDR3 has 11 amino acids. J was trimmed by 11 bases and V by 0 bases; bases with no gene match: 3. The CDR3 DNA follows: TGTGCCTGGAGTGTAACAGGGGTGGCTTTCTTT. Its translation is CAWSVTGVAFF. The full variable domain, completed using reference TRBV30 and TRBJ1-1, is SQTIHQWPATLVQPVGSPLSLECTVEGTSNPNLYWYRQAAGRGLQLLFYSVGIGQISSEVPQNLSASRPQDRQFILSSKKLLLSDSGFYLCAWSVTGVAFFGQGTRLTVV.

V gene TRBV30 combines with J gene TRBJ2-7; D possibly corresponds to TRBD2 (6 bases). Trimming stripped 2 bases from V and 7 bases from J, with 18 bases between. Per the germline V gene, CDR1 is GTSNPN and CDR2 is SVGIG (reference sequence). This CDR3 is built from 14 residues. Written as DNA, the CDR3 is TGTGCCTGGAGTCCCCCAGGGACTTTAGGGGAGCAGTACTTC. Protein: CAWSPPGTLGEQYF. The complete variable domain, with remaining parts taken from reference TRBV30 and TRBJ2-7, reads SQTIHQWPATLVQPVGSPLSLECTVEGTSNPNLYWYRQAAGRGLQLLFYSVGIGQISSEVPQNLSASRPQDRQFILSSKKLLLSDSGFYLCAWSPPGTLGEQYFGPGTRLTVT.

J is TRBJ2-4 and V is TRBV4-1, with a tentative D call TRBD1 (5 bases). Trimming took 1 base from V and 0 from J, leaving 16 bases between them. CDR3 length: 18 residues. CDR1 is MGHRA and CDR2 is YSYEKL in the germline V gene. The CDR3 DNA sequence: TGCGCCAGCAGCCAAGGAAAGGGGCAGGCCCTAGCCAAAAACATTCAGTACTTC. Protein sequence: CASSQGKGQALAKNIQYF.

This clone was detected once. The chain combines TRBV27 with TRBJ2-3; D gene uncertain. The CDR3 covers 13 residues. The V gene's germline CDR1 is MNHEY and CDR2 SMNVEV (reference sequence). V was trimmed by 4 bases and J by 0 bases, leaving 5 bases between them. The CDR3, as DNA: TGTGCCAGCAGTTCGTATAGCACAGATACGCAGTATTTT. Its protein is CASSSYSTDTQYF.

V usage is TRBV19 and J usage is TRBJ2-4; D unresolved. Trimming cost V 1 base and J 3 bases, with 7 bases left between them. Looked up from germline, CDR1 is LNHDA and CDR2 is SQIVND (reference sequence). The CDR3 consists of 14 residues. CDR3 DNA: TGTGCCAGTAGTATAGGCCTAAGCAAAAACATTCAGTACTTC. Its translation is CASSIGLSKNIQYF.

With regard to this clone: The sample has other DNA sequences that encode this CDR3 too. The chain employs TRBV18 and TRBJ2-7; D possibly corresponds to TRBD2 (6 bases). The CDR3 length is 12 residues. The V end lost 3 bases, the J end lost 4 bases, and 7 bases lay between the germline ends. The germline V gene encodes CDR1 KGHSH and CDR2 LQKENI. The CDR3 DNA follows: TGTGCCAGCTCACCGGAGGGTTACGAGCAGTACTTC. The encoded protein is CASSPEGYEQYF.

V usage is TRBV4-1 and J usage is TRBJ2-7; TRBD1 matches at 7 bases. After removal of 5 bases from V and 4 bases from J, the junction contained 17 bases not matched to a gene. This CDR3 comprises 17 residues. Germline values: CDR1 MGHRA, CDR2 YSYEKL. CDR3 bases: TGCGCCAGCAGCGCCAGACAGGGCCCCGGGAAGTCGTACGAGCAGTACTTC. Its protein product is CASSARQGPGKSYEQYF.

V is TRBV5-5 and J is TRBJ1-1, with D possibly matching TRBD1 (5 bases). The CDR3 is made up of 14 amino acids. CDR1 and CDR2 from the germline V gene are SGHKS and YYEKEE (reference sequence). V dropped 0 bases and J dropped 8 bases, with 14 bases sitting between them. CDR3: CASSLVLSGAEAFF. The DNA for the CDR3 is TGTGCCAGCAGCTTGGTTTTGAGTGGGGCCGAAGCTTTCTTT.

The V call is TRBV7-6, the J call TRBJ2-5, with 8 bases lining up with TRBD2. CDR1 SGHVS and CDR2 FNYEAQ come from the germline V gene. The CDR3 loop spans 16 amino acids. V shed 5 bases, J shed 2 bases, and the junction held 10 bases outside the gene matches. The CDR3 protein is CASSPRSGGRQETQYF. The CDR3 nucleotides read TGTGCCAGCAGCCCGCGGTCGGGGGGGCGACAAGAGACCCAGTACTTC.

CDR3 sequence reads: CASSARQGVSYEQYF. The CDR3 DNA sequence: TGTGCCAGCTCGGCGAGGCAGGGGGTCTCCTACGAGCAGTACTTC. V usage is TRBV18 and J usage is TRBJ2-7; 7 bases align to TRBD1. Trimming at V came to 6 bases and at J to 0 bases, leaving 8 bases not matched to a gene. The germline V gene encodes CDR1 KGHSH and CDR2 LQKENI. This CDR3 is 15 amino acids long.

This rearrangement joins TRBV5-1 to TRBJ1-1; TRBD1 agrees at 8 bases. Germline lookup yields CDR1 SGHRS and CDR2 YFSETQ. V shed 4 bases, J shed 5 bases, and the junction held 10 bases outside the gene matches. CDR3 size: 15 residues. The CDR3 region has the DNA TGCGCCAGCAGCGTGGTGACAGGGGAGGGGACTGAAGCTTTCTTT. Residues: CASSVVTGEGTEAFF.

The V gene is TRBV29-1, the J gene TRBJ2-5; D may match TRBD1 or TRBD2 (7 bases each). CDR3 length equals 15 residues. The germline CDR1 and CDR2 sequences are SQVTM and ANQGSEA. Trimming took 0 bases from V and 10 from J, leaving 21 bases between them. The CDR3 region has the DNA TGCAGCGTTGAAGATCGGTGGGAGGGGCGGGACAGCCAGTACTTC. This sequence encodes CSVEDRWEGRDSQYF.

The CDR3 sequence: CASQENTEAFF. In nucleotides, the CDR3 is TGTGCCAGCCAAGAGAACACTGAAGCTTTCTTT. The chain recombines TRBV28 with TRBJ1-1; no definite D call. CDR3 length: 11 amino acids. V was clipped by 8 bases and J by 1 base, with 5 bases between them. The germline gives CDR1 MDHEN, CDR2 SYDVKM.

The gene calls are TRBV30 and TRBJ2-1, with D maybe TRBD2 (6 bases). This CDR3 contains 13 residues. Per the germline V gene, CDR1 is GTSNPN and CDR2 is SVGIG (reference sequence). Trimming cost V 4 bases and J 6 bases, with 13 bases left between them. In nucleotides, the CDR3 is TGTGCCTGGATCAGGGAGGCGGCCAATGAGCAGTTCTTC. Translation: CAWIREAANEQFF.

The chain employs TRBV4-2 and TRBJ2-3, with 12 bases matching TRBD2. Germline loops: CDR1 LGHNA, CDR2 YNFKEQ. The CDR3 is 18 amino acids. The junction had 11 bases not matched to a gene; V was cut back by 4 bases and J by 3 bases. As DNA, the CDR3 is TGTGCCAGCAGCCGCGACCCCCGGACTAGCGGGAATACAGATACGCAGTATTTT. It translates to CASSRDPRTSGNTDTQYF.

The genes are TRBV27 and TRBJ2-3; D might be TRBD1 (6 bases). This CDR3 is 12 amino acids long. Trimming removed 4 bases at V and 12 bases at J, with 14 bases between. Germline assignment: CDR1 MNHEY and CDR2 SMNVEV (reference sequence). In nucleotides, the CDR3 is TGTGCCAGCAGTTCCCCCTTCAGGGGTCAGTATTTT. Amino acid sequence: CASSSPFRGQYF.

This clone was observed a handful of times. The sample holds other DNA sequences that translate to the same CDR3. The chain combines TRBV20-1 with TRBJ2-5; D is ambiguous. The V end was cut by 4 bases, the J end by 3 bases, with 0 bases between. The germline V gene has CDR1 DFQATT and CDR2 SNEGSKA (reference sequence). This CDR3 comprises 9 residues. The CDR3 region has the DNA TGCAGTGCTAAAGAGACCCAGTACTTC. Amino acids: CSAKETQYF.

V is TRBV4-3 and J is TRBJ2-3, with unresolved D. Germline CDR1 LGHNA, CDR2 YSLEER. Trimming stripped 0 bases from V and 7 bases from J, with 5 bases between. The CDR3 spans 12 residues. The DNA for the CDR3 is TGCGCCAGCAGCCAAGATGGAAATACGCAGTATTTT. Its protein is CASSQDGNTQYF.

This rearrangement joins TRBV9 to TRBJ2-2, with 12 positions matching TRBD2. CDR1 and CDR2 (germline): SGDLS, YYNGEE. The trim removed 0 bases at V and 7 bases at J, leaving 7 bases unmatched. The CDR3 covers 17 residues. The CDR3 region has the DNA TGTGCCAGCAGCGTAGGACTAGCGGGAGTTCAGGACGGGGAGCTGTTTTTT. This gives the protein CASSVGLAGVQDGELFF.

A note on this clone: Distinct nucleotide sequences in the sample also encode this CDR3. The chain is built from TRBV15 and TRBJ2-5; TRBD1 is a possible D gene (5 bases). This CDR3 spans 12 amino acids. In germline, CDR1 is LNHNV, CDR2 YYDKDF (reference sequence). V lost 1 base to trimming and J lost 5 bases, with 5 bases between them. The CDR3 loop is CATSRGQETQYF. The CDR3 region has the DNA TGTGCCACCAGCAGAGGACAGGAGACCCAGTACTTC.

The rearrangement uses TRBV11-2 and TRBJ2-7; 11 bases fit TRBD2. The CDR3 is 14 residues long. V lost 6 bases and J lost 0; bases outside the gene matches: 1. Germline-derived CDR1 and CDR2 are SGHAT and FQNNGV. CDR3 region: CASRGLAGSYEQYF. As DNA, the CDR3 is TGTGCCAGCAGAGGACTAGCGGGCTCCTACGAGCAGTACTTC.

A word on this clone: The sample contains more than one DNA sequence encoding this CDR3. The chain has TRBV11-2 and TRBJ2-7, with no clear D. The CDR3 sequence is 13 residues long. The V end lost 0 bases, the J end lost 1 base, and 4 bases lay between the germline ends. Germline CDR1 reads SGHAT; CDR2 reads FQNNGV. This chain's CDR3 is CASSLDRSYEQYF. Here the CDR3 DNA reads TGTGCCAGCAGCTTAGATAGGTCCTACGAGCAGTACTTC.